These 25 T cell receptor beta chains share one sample of origin, sequenced in a study of cytomegalovirus exposure and HLA in healthy donors. Clones were sequenced by immunoSEQ multiplex PCR, and TCRdb holds only the in-frame ones, with some missing. The data hold 150,000 or so clones, with roughly 80% observed a single time. Sequencing was performed on PBMCs. The receptor set was obtained from a man aged 25-40 years in good health and CMV-seropositive.

The V and J genes are TRBV18 and TRBJ2-3; possible D gene TRBD2, 5 bases. Trimming removed 4 bases at V and 5 bases at J, with 22 bases between. Germline CDR1 is KGHSH and CDR2 is LQKENI. The CDR3 covers 17 residues. The DNA for the CDR3 is TGTGCCAGCTCACTTAAGGCGATGACCGGACTGGAAGATACGCAGTATTTT. Protein product: CASSLKAMTGLEDTQYF.

The chain joins TRBV28 to TRBJ2-5; TRBD2 is a possible D gene (5 bases). Trimming stripped 5 bases from V and 1 base from J, with 17 bases between. Germline V gives CDR1 MDHEN, CDR2 SYDVKM. The CDR3 consists of 16 residues. The CDR3 protein is CASSRRGLDSQETQYF. CDR3 nucleotide sequence: TGTGCCAGCAGTCGGCGAGGACTGGATTCCCAAGAGACCCAGTACTTC.

V is TRBV2 and J is TRBJ2-5; 14 nucleotides line up with TRBD2. CDR1 is SNHLY and CDR2 is FYNNEI in the germline V gene. Trimming at V came to 7 bases and at J to 0 bases, leaving 16 bases not matched to a gene. This CDR3 is built from 20 residues. CDR3 nucleotides: TGTGCCAGCAAGACTAGCGGGGGGGCCGATCCGGGTAGTGACCAAGAGACCCAGTACTTC. Translated: CASKTSGGADPGSDQETQYF.

This clone was seen more than once but under ten times. V is TRBV28 and J is TRBJ1-5; 8 positions agree with TRBD1. Germline CDR1 MDHEN, CDR2 SYDVKM. This CDR3 comprises 15 residues. Trimming took 6 bases from V and 4 from J; bases not matched to a gene: 8. The CDR3 region has the DNA TGTGCCAGCAGCTATGGGACAGGATGGAATCAGCCCCAGCATTTT. Translation gives CASSYGTGWNQPQHF.

This clone is a singleton in its sample. The chain recombines TRBV13 with TRBJ2-7; TRBD1 agrees at 9 bases. CDR3 size: 16 residues. In germline, CDR1 is PRHDT, CDR2 FYEKMQ (reference sequence). Trimming at V came to 5 bases and at J to 0 bases, leaving 8 bases not matched to a gene. As DNA, the CDR3 is TGTGCCAGCAGCATAACCGGGACAGGGAGCTCCTACGAGCAGTACTTC. It yields the protein CASSITGTGSSYEQYF.

The rearrangement links TRBV7-9 to TRBJ1-1; maybe TRBD1 (5 bases). Trimming shortened V by 0 bases and J by 8 bases, and 7 bases separated the two germline ends. Germline CDR1 reads SEHNR; CDR2 reads FQNEAQ (reference sequence). The CDR3 loop spans 12 amino acids. Written as DNA, the CDR3 is TGTGCCAGCAGCTTAGCGGAGGGGGAAGCTTTCTTT. The encoded protein is CASSLAEGEAFF.

The chain couples TRBV5-4 to TRBJ1-2; 10 bases are shared with TRBD1. Germline CDR1 is SGHNT and CDR2 is YYREEE (reference sequence). The CDR3 is 14 residues long. J lost 7 bases, V lost 3 bases, and 6 bases had no gene match. This chain's CDR3 is CASSWSGQGVGYTF. CDR3 sequence (DNA): TGTGCCAGCAGCTGGAGCGGACAGGGGGTTGGCTACACCTTC.

This chain links TRBV5-4 with TRBJ1-2; TRBD1 might be the D (6 bases). From germline, CDR1 is SGHNT and CDR2 YYREEE (reference sequence). V lost 0 bases to trimming and J lost 5 bases, with 11 bases between them. The CDR3 is made up of 14 amino acids. The CDR3 loop is CASSLDRDLYGYTF. As DNA, the CDR3 is TGTGCCAGCAGCTTGGACAGGGACCTTTATGGCTACACCTTC.

This chain connects TRBV7-2 to TRBJ1-1; possibly TRBD1 for D (6 bases). Between the trimmed V and J ends, which lost 4 bases and 4 bases, there was a span of 10 bases. This CDR3 region has 13 residues. Per the germline V gene, CDR1 is SGHTA and CDR2 is FQGNSA. The CDR3 protein is CASSYDRRTEAFF. CDR3 in DNA: TGTGCCAGCAGCTATGACAGGCGCACTGAAGCTTTCTTT.

The J gene is TRBJ2-1, the V gene TRBV5-8, with TRBD2 identical over 7 bases. The germline CDR1 and CDR2 sequences are SGHTS and YDEGEE. Trimming removed 1 base from V and 7 bases from J; junction bases left unmatched: 11. This CDR3 region has 16 residues. CDR3: CASSLWRLAKVNEQFF. CDR3 bases: TGTGCCAGCAGCTTGTGGAGACTAGCAAAGGTGAATGAGCAGTTCTTC.

J is TRBJ2-2 and V is TRBV5-4; possibly TRBD2 for D (5 bases). V shed 4 bases and J shed 3 bases, with 10 bases lying between them. The CDR3 consists of 14 residues. Germline V gene sequence: CDR1 SGHNT, CDR2 YYREEE (reference sequence). CDR3 DNA: TGTGCCAGCAGCCTAGCAATAGACACCGGGGAGCTGTTTTTT. Protein sequence: CASSLAIDTGELFF.

This clone was detected once. V and J are TRBV11-2 and TRBJ1-6; 9 bases line up with TRBD1. CDR3 length equals 14 residues. Per the germline V gene, CDR1 is SGHAT and CDR2 is FQNNGV. V lost 2 bases, J lost 10 bases, and 3 bases stayed unmatched. CDR3 DNA: TGTGCCAGCAGCTTACGGGACAGGGTATCACCCCTCCACTTT. Translated, it gives CASSLRDRVSPLHF.

J is TRBJ2-7 and V is TRBV2; no clear D. The CDR3 has 11 amino acids. V dropped 2 bases and J dropped 9 bases, with 8 bases sitting between them. In germline, CDR1 is SNHLY, CDR2 FYNNEI. CDR3 amino acids: CASSESGRQYF. The DNA of the CDR3 is TGTGCCAGCAGTGAATCAGGAAGGCAGTACTTC.

V gene TRBV5-1 combines with J gene TRBJ2-6, with 9 bases fitting TRBD2. J gave up 0 bases and V 4 bases, and 8 bases lay outside the gene matches. CDR3 length equals 18 residues. Germline CDR1 and CDR2: SGHRS and YFSETQ. As DNA, the CDR3 is TGCGCCAGCAGCGCGATGACTAGCGGCAACTCTGGGGCCAACGTCCTGACTTTC. Residues: CASSAMTSGNSGANVLTF.

This clone was seen only a few times. This chain links TRBV11-3 with TRBJ2-5; possible D gene TRBD1, 6 bases. The CDR3 has 17 residues. V was pared by 1 base and J by 5 bases, with 20 bases between. The germline CDR1 and CDR2 sequences are SGHNT and YENEEA. DNA of the CDR3: TGTGCCAGCAGCTTAGGCCTGGACAGTCACACCCGGGAGACCCAGTACTTC. It translates to CASSLGLDSHTRETQYF.

The chain carries TRBV18 and TRBJ2-7; possibly TRBD2 for D (6 bases). Germline assignment: CDR1 KGHSH and CDR2 LQKENI. There are 14 residues in the CDR3. V was pared by 4 bases and J by 7 bases, with 17 bases between. The CDR3 loop reads CASSRGRQGEEQYF. CDR3 sequence (DNA): TGTGCCAGCTCACGTGGGAGGCAGGGAGAGGAGCAGTACTTC.

V gene TRBV11-2 combines with J gene TRBJ2-3; 10 nucleotides align to TRBD2. This CDR3 comprises 16 residues. The V and J ends lost 0 bases and 5 bases, in that order; junction bases with no gene match: 5. The germline V gene has CDR1 SGHAT and CDR2 FQNNGV. The CDR3 spells CASSLDSGGAQDTQYF. The CDR3 DNA reads as TGTGCCAGCAGCTTAGACAGCGGGGGGGCCCAAGATACGCAGTATTTT.

The V and J genes are TRBV9 and TRBJ1-1, with 7 bases lining up with TRBD1. J was trimmed by 6 bases and V by 3 bases; bases with no gene match: 5. CDR1 is SGDLS and CDR2 is YYNGEE in the germline V gene. This CDR3 comprises 13 residues. The CDR3 loop is CASSEYRGPEAFF. Written as DNA, the CDR3 is TGTGCCAGCAGCGAATACAGGGGCCCTGAAGCTTTCTTT.

This chain links TRBV18 with TRBJ2-7, with 15 bases that match TRBD2. Germline lookup yields CDR1 KGHSH and CDR2 LQKENI. This CDR3 spans 15 amino acids. After removal of 3 bases from V and 4 bases from J, the junction contained 1 base not matched to a gene. Here the CDR3 DNA reads TGTGCCAGCTCACCGGGACTAGCGGGAGGTTACGAGCAGTACTTC. This gives the protein CASSPGLAGGYEQYF.

A single count supports this clone. The V gene is TRBV5-4, the J gene TRBJ1-2, with TRBD1 as a possible D gene (5 bases). Germline CDR1 is SGHNT and CDR2 is YYREEE (reference sequence). The CDR3 sequence is 16 residues long. V lost 4 bases and J 8 bases, leaving 24 bases between the germline ends. This CDR3 reads CASSHPEGRAGWGYTF. CDR3 DNA: TGTGCCAGCAGCCACCCGGAGGGGAGGGCTGGTTGGGGCTACACCTTC. Full variable domain (outside the CDR3, taken from reference TRBV5-4 and TRBJ1-2): ETGVTQSPTHLIKTRGQQVTLRCSSQSGHNTVSWYQQALGQGPQFIFQYYREEENGRGNFPPRFSGLQFPNYSSELNVNALELDDSALYLCASSHPEGRAGWGYTFGSGTRLTVV.

The chain is built from TRBV13 and TRBJ1-1, with D possibly being TRBD1 (5 bases). V dropped 0 bases and J dropped 4 bases, with 6 bases sitting between them. CDR3 size: 13 residues. Germline values: CDR1 PRHDT, CDR2 FYEKMQ (reference sequence). The CDR3 sequence is CASSLGRATEAFF. The CDR3 DNA sequence: TGTGCCAGCAGCTTAGGCAGGGCCACTGAAGCTTTCTTT.

The J gene is TRBJ1-6, the V gene TRBV4-3; 8 bases map to TRBD1. The CDR3 spans 16 residues. Germline V CDR1 and CDR2: LGHNA, YSLEER. The ends lost 0 bases at V and 8 bases at J; junction bases unmatched: 6. As DNA, the CDR3 is TGCGCCAGCAGCCAAGAGTTCGGACAGGGCGATTCACCCCTCCACTTT. Translating it yields CASSQEFGQGDSPLHF.

This clone turned up a few times. The V call is TRBV5-1, the J call TRBJ2-1; D is perhaps TRBD2 (6 bases). CDR1 is SGHRS and CDR2 is YFSETQ in the germline V gene. CDR3 size: 15 residues. V was shortened by 1 base and J by 6 bases, with 14 bases between the two germline ends. CDR3 loop: CASSLLAPGGNEQFF. The DNA for the CDR3 is TGCGCCAGCAGCTTGCTGGCTCCCGGGGGCAATGAGCAGTTCTTC.

This clone was recorded a few times. The chain couples TRBV9 to TRBJ1-2; 9 bases are a match to TRBD1. The V segment lost 0 bases and the J segment 4 bases; nucleotides outside the gene matches: 1. Germline-derived CDR1 and CDR2 are SGDLS and YYNGEE. There are 14 residues in the CDR3. CDR3 DNA: TGTGCCAGCAGCGTAGAGGACAGGGGCTATGGCTACACCTTC. Encoded protein: CASSVEDRGYGYTF.

J is TRBJ2-7 and V is TRBV27; 13 bases line up with TRBD2. The J segment lost 3 bases and the V segment lost 6 bases, leaving 5 bases of the junction unmatched. Germline values: CDR1 MNHEY, CDR2 SMNVEV (reference sequence). The CDR3 runs 15 residues. The DNA of the CDR3 is TGTGCCAGCAGCCAAGGACTAGCGGGGGTCTACGAGCAGTACTTC. Its translation is CASSQGLAGVYEQYF.